Listed here are 24 T cell receptor beta chains from one sample, sequenced in a study of human T cells and chemical hapten exposure. TCRdb called the RACE reads again in MiXCR, with one record for every CDR3 protein. This table holds approximately 84,000 distinct CDR3 sequences, approximately 10% found once. As for time point: patch test 2, 6 weeks after DPC sensitization. Treatment given: therapeutic diphenylcyclopropenone sensitization with weekly scalp DPC. The specimen comprised whole blood, sampled in connection with sensitization to the hapten diphenylcyclopropenone (DPC). The receptors stem from a man between 18 and 29 years old with alopecia areata. Some clones in this sample may be carry-over from other donors' samples.

This clonotype has ten or more counts. The chain couples TRBV2 to TRBJ2-4, with TRBD1 matching over 9 bases. The junction had 6 bases not matched to a gene; V was cut back by 6 bases and J by 6 bases. CDR1 is SNHLY, CDR2 FYNNEI, per germline. CDR3 length: 14 residues. For the CDR3, the DNA is TGTGCCAGCAGAGTGGACAGGGGTGGAAACATTCAGTACTTC. It specifies CASRVDRGGNIQYF. Using reference TRBV2 and TRBJ2-4 for the parts outside the CDR3, the full variable domain is EPEVTQTPSHQVTQMGQEVILRCVPISNHLYFYWYRQILGQKVEFLVSFYNNEISEKSEIFDDQFSVERPDGSNFTLKIRSTKLEDSAMYFCASRVDRGGNIQYFGAGTRLSVL.

This clonotype was picked up many times. The chain combines TRBV7-2 with TRBJ1-6, with TRBD1 as a possible D gene (5 bases). The V and J ends lost 5 bases and 9 bases respectively, with 11 bases between them. Germline V gene data show CDR1 as SGHTA and CDR2 as FQGNSA. The CDR3 runs to 13 residues. The CDR3 here is CASSRREASPLHF. The CDR3 DNA reads as TGTGCCAGCAGCCGCAGGGAGGCTTCACCCCTCCACTTT. Complete variable domain (other parts from reference TRBV7-2 and TRBJ1-6): GAGVSQSPSNKVTEKGKDVELRCDPISGHTALYWYRQSLGQGLEFLIYFQGNSAPDKSGLPSDRFSAERTGGSVSTLTIQRTQQEDSAVYLCASSRREASPLHFGNGTRLTVT.

This clonotype was detected a few times. The chain joins TRBV4-3 to TRBJ2-7; D is tentatively TRBD1 or TRBD2 (5 bases each). Trimming took off 0 bases at V and 4 bases at J, with 7 bases between the two ends. CDR3 size: 13 residues. Germline CDR1 LGHNA, CDR2 YSLEER. The CDR3 here is CASSQDWGYEQYF. CDR3 coding DNA: TGCGCCAGCAGCCAAGATTGGGGGTACGAGCAGTACTTC.

J is TRBJ2-1 and V is TRBV7-2; 7 positions match TRBD1. CDR1 is SGHTA, CDR2 FQGNSA, per germline. The CDR3 is 14 residues long. V trimming: 3 bases; J trimming: 7 bases; junction bases outside the gene matches: 6. The DNA of the CDR3 is TGTGCCAGCAGCTTGGGACAGAGTTCGAATGAGCAGTTCTTC. It codes for CASSLGQSSNEQFF.

The chain recombines TRBV27 with TRBJ1-6; D gene unclear. The length of the CDR3 is 12 residues. Germline-derived CDR1 and CDR2 are MNHEY and SMNVEV (reference sequence). The ends were cut back, 6 bases at V and 8 bases at J, with 8 bases in the middle. The CDR3 region is CASRRRDSPLHF. The CDR3 region has the DNA TGTGCCAGCAGGCGTAGGGATTCACCCCTCCACTTT.

This rearrangement joins TRBV7-2 to TRBJ2-1; tentatively, D is TRBD2 (7 bases). The CDR3 totals 16 residues. CDR1 is SGHTA and CDR2 is FQGNSA in the germline V gene. Trimming took 1 base from V and 3 from J, leaving 13 bases between them. The CDR3 reads CASSLVSGGVYNEQFF. CDR3 coding DNA: TGTGCCAGCAGCTTAGTGTCGGGGGGCGTCTACAATGAGCAGTTCTTC.

This clonotype was seen many times. This chain joins TRBV6-2 or TRBV6-3 and TRBJ2-1; D remains ambiguous. The CDR3 has 11 amino acids. Germline CDR1 and CDR2: MNHEY and SVGEGT. V lost 1 base, J lost 13 bases, and 8 bases lay in between. The CDR3 region is CASSYFDSQFF. The CDR3 nucleotides are TGTGCCAGCAGTTACTTTGATTCCCAGTTCTTC.

The chain carries TRBV28 and TRBJ1-5; no clear D gene. CDR1 and CDR2 (germline): MDHEN, SYDVKM. V dropped 3 bases and J dropped 4 bases, with 1 base sitting between them. The CDR3 is made up of 11 amino acids. CDR3 amino acids: CASSFNQPQHF. The DNA for the CDR3 is TGTGCCAGCAGTTTTAATCAGCCCCAGCATTTT.

This clonotype has a handful of counts. The chain is built from TRBV12-3 or TRBV12-4 and TRBJ1-2; D is undetermined. There are 12 residues in the CDR3. The ends were cut back, 3 bases at V and 5 bases at J, with 7 bases in the middle. CDR3: CASSFEGYGYTF. CDR3 coding DNA: TGTGCCAGCAGTTTTGAGGGATATGGCTACACCTTC.

This clonotype was observed many times. The chain joins TRBV23-1 to TRBJ1-5; 7 bases line up with TRBD1. TRBV23-1 is recorded as an ORF, its role being uncertain. CDR3 length equals 16 residues. V was clipped by 8 bases and J by 1 base; unmatched bases: 11. CDR3 DNA: TGCGCCAGCGGAAAGGAGACAGGGCGCAGCAATCAGCCCCAGCATTTT. It codes for CASGKETGRSNQPQHF.

This chain links TRBV20-1 with TRBJ2-3, with TRBD2 matching 7 bases. V shed 6 bases and J 4 bases; nucleotides not matched to a gene: 7. The CDR3 runs to 13 residues. The germline gives CDR1 DFQATT, CDR2 SNEGSKA (reference sequence). CDR3 residues: CSARGDWPDTQYF. In DNA, the CDR3 is TGCAGTGCCCGGGGGGACTGGCCAGATACGCAGTATTTT.

Worth noting for this clonotype: A much larger clone sits a single nucleotide away, making a read error possible. The V and J genes are TRBV6-5 and TRBJ1-2, with TRBD1 as a possible D gene (6 bases). CDR3 length: 14 residues. Germline V gene data show CDR1 as MNHEY and CDR2 as SVGAGI. The CDR3 protein is CASSYSQGVYDYTF. For the CDR3, the DNA is TGTGCCAGCAGTTACTCACAGGGAGTCTATGACTACACCTTC.

V is TRBV20-1 and J is TRBJ1-1; D possibly corresponds to TRBD1 (5 bases). The V end was cut by 0 bases, the J end by 5 bases, with 10 bases between. The V gene's germline CDR1 is DFQATT and CDR2 SNEGSKA (reference sequence). The CDR3 extends over 13 amino acids. This CDR3 reads CSARDGRATEAFF. Written as DNA, the CDR3 is TGCAGTGCTAGAGATGGCAGGGCAACTGAAGCTTTCTTT.

The rearrangement uses TRBV29-1 and TRBJ2-1, with TRBD2 matching over 7 bases. Germline V CDR1 and CDR2: SQVTM, ANQGSEA. The CDR3 has 16 amino acids. V was pared by 2 bases and J by 0 bases, with 7 bases of the junction left unmatched. The CDR3 sequence is CSVELWDYSSYNEQFF. The CDR3 nucleotides are TGCAGCGTTGAATTATGGGACTACAGCTCCTACAATGAGCAGTTCTTC.

This rearrangement joins TRBV29-1 to TRBJ2-2; possibly TRBD1 or TRBD2 for D (5 bases each). This CDR3 has 16 amino acids. Germline CDR1 reads SQVTM; CDR2 reads ANQGSEA. Between the trimmed V and J ends, which lost 4 bases and 4 bases, there was a span of 19 bases. CDR3 bases: TGCAGCGTTGCCAAAGAGACGGGACGAGGCACCGGGGAGCTGTTTTTT. Residues: CSVAKETGRGTGELFF.

This clonotype was picked up many times. The rearrangement joins TRBV2 to TRBJ2-7, with 8 bases that match TRBD1. Trimming removed 4 bases from V and 2 bases from J; junction bases left unmatched: 13. The CDR3 length is 17 residues. CDR1 is SNHLY and CDR2 is FYNNEI in the germline V gene. The CDR3 sequence is CASSAGQVIKYAYEQYV. CDR3 nucleotide sequence: TGTGCCAGCAGTGCGGGACAGGTGATAAAATACGCCTACGAGCAGTACGTC.

This clonotype has just a few counts. The chain combines TRBV15 with TRBJ2-1; no reliable D call. This CDR3 spans 15 amino acids. Germline V gene sequence: CDR1 LNHNV, CDR2 YYDKDF (reference sequence). Trimming shortened V by 0 bases and J by 6 bases, and 12 bases separated the two germline ends. The CDR3 sequence: CATSREGSEGNEQFF. In DNA form, the CDR3 reads TGTGCCACCAGCAGAGAAGGGTCCGAAGGCAATGAGCAGTTCTTC. Looking up the rest from reference TRBV15 and TRBJ2-1 gives the full variable domain: DAMVIQNPRYQVTQFGKPVTLSCSQTLNHNVMYWYQQKSSQAPKLLFHYYDKDFNNEADTPDNFQSRRPNTSFCFLDIRSPGLGDTAMYLCATSREGSEGNEQFFGPGTRLTVL.

In this sample, this clonotype turned up a few times. The V and J genes are TRBV3-1 and TRBJ1-4; D is possibly TRBD1 (6 bases). The V end was cut by 4 bases, the J end by 0 bases, with 9 bases between. The CDR3 is 15 residues long. Germline CDR1 reads LGHDT; CDR2 reads YNNKEL (reference sequence). For the CDR3, the DNA is TGTGCCAGCAGCCCAGGACAGACAACTAATGAAAAACTGTTTTTT. Translating it yields CASSPGQTTNEKLFF. The entire variable domain, with the rest obtained from reference TRBV3-1 and TRBJ1-4, is as follows: DTAVSQTPKYLVTQMGNDKSIKCEQNLGHDTMYWYKQDSKKFLKIMFSYNNKELIINETVPNRFSPKSPDKAHLNLHINSLELGDSAVYFCASSPGQTTNEKLFFGSGTQLSVL.

This clonotype was seen at least ten times. This chain connects TRBV11-2 to TRBJ2-6; D gene uncertain. The CDR3 runs to 14 residues. V was pared by 5 bases and J by 0 bases, with 5 bases between. Germline V gene lookup returns CDR1 SGHAT and CDR2 FQNNGV. CDR3 amino acids: CASSVTSGANVLTF. DNA for the CDR3: TGTGCCAGCAGCGTGACCTCTGGGGCCAACGTCCTGACTTTC.

The chain is built from TRBV19 and TRBJ1-1; D is undetermined. V was pared by 8 bases and J by 0 bases, with 10 bases between. Germline V gene lookup returns CDR1 LNHDA and CDR2 SQIVND (reference sequence). This CDR3 spans 13 amino acids. CDR3 bases: TGTGCCAGTGCGGGCAGATTGAACACTGAAGCTTTCTTT. Residues: CASAGRLNTEAFF.

This clonotype was detected a few times. This chain links TRBV7-9 with TRBJ1-1; no firm D call. The CDR3 has 15 amino acids. Trimming took off 5 bases at V and 11 bases at J, with 24 bases between the two ends. Germline V gene lookup returns CDR1 SEHNR and CDR2 FQNEAQ (reference sequence). The CDR3 reads CASSPPLQAPFVAFF. DNA of the CDR3: TGTGCCAGCAGCCCACCGTTGCAGGCGCCCTTCGTCGCTTTCTTT.

This clonotype was counted only a few times. This chain connects TRBV2 to TRBJ1-2; D is unresolved. Trimming pared 10 bases from V and 8 bases from J, leaving 17 bases between. This CDR3 is 12 amino acids long. The germline gives CDR1 SNHLY, CDR2 FYNNEI. CDR3 amino acids: CATRVWRIGYTF. The DNA of the CDR3 is TGTGCCACTCGCGTATGGCGAATAGGCTACACCTTC.

This clonotype was observed many times. The chain combines TRBV5-1 with TRBJ1-5; a weak D match, TRBD1 (5 bases). Between the trimmed V and J ends, which lost 7 bases and 2 bases, there was a span of 10 bases. The V gene's germline CDR1 is SGHRS and CDR2 YFSETQ. The CDR3 sequence is 13 residues long. CDR3 sequence reads: CASREGGNQPQHF. The DNA of the CDR3 is TGCGCCAGCCGCGAAGGGGGCAATCAGCCCCAGCATTTT.

Only a few counts were recorded for this clonotype. The CDR3 coding sequence is TGTGCCAGCAGCAGGAGACTAGCGGGGGGAGACCACCAAGAGACCCAGTACTTC. Its translation: CASSRRLAGGDHQETQYF. This rearrangement joins TRBV7-7 to TRBJ2-5; 13 bases match TRBD2. The CDR3 covers 18 residues. The junction had 9 bases not matched to a gene; V was cut back by 5 bases and J by 0 bases. Germline CDR1 is SSHAT and CDR2 is FNYEAQ (reference sequence).